Listed below are T cell receptor beta chains from one sample, sequenced in a study of cytomegalovirus exposure and HLA in healthy donors. Produced via immunoSEQ multiplex PCR; TCRdb's table is partial and in-frame only. This table has approximately 120,000 clones, approximately 89% appearing once. The sequenced sample was PBMCs. These receptors came from a woman aged 18-30 years in good health and CMV-seronegative. Both conserved end residues are part of each CDR3. The order of the fields is CDR3 DNA, CDR3 protein, J gene, clone size, V gene, D gene. The D gene is left open where the match is weak. Where a row states a size, it is once, few, many or the class of an expanded clone; other rows omit it.

cdr3_nt: TGTGCCAGTAGTATCCAGGGCGGTCAGCCCCAGCATTTT
cdr3_aa: CASSIQGGQPQHF
j_call: TRBJ1-5
clone_size: .
v_call: TRBV19
d_call: .

cdr3_nt: TGTGCCAGCAGTCCTAGTGGTCCCTACAATGAGCAGTTCTTC
cdr3_aa: CASSPSGPYNEQFF
j_call: TRBJ2-1
clone_size: .
v_call: TRBV25-1
d_call: .

cdr3_nt: TGTGCCAGCGCGGGGTCAAGCTCCTATAATTCACCCCTCCACTTT
cdr3_aa: CASAGSSSYNSPLHF
j_call: TRBJ1-6
clone_size: .
v_call: TRBV28
d_call: .

cdr3_nt: TGCGCCAGCAGCTTATTAGCGGGAACTTACAATGAGCAGTTCTTC
cdr3_aa: CASSLLAGTYNEQFF
j_call: TRBJ2-1
clone_size: .
v_call: TRBV5-1
d_call: TRBD2

cdr3_nt: TGCAGTGCTCGCAGAGATACGCAGTATTTT
cdr3_aa: CSARRDTQYF
j_call: TRBJ2-3
clone_size: once
v_call: TRBV20-1
d_call: .

cdr3_nt: TGTGCCAGCAGCCTAGCTAGCGGGGCCTACGAGCAGTACTTC
cdr3_aa: CASSLASGAYEQYF
j_call: TRBJ2-7
clone_size: .
v_call: TRBV14
d_call: TRBD2

cdr3_nt: TGTGCCAGCAGCACGGGACAGGGATTTGCAGATACGCAGTATTTT
cdr3_aa: CASSTGQGFADTQYF
j_call: TRBJ2-3
clone_size: .
v_call: TRBV6-1
d_call: TRBD1

cdr3_nt: TGTGCCAGCTCCCAAACCCGGGACAGCCTTGGCTACACCTTC
cdr3_aa: CASSQTRDSLGYTF
j_call: TRBJ1-2
clone_size: .
v_call: TRBV18
d_call: TRBD1

cdr3_nt: TGTGCCTGGAGTGTACCCAGGATTAGTACTGGAAACACCATATATTTT
cdr3_aa: CAWSVPRISTGNTIYF
j_call: TRBJ1-3
clone_size: .
v_call: TRBV30
d_call: .

cdr3_nt: TGTGCCAGCAGTTCCCTAGGAGCGGGGCTAGCGACCCAGTACTTC
cdr3_aa: CASSSLGAGLATQYF
j_call: TRBJ2-5
clone_size: .
v_call: TRBV6-6
d_call: TRBD2

cdr3_nt: TGTGCCAGCAGTTCTCCAGGAGGGGACTCCTCCTCCTACGAGCAGTACTTC
cdr3_aa: CASSSPGGDSSSYEQYF
j_call: TRBJ2-7
clone_size: .
v_call: TRBV28
d_call: .

cdr3_nt: TGTGCCTGGAGTATAAACACGGGAGGCACAGATACGCAGTATTTT
cdr3_aa: CAWSINTGGTDTQYF
j_call: TRBJ2-3
clone_size: .
v_call: TRBV30
d_call: .

cdr3_nt: TGTGCCAGCAGCGTAGTACTAGACCGAGGCGAGCAGTTCTTC
cdr3_aa: CASSVVLDRGEQFF
j_call: TRBJ2-1
clone_size: .
v_call: TRBV9
d_call: .

cdr3_nt: TGTGCCAGCACAACAGGACAGGGGGGAGGGACTGAAGCTTTCTTT
cdr3_aa: CASTTGQGGGTEAFF
j_call: TRBJ1-1
clone_size: once
v_call: TRBV28
d_call: TRBD1

cdr3_nt: TGTGCCAGCAGTTCCCTCGACAGGGGGCCAGATACGCAGTATTTT
cdr3_aa: CASSSLDRGPDTQYF
j_call: TRBJ2-3
clone_size: .
v_call: TRBV6-5
d_call: TRBD1

cdr3_nt: TGTGCCAGCAGCTTGTATTTAGGGGCCCCGTGGGGCTACACCTTC
cdr3_aa: CASSLYLGAPWGYTF
j_call: TRBJ1-2
clone_size: .
v_call: TRBV5-6
d_call: .

cdr3_nt: TGTGCCAGCAGTCCCGCCGGGAGAACTTCCTACAATGAGCAGTTCTTC
cdr3_aa: CASSPAGRTSYNEQFF
j_call: TRBJ2-1
clone_size: .
v_call: TRBV6-4
d_call: .